This T cell receptor (beta chain) was identified during a study of blood T cell repertoires in COVID-19. Study-wide background: Sources were T cells, B-cell-depleted T cells, or PBMCs; the material itself was cDNA or gDNA.

Seattle participants joined during active infection and were tracked over time. Per the original methods: Nucleated cell number was recorded as an estimate derived from reference gene primer amplification. The table came from immunoSEQ multiplex PCR; TCRdb's copy has only in-frame clones and leaves some out. V, J and clone size are those of that table, while D and trimming were read from the DNA. Of 250,000 to 350,000 clones listed, over 75% are singletons. V was clipped by 4 bases and J by 0 bases, with 13 bases between them. The CDR3 has 15 residues. CDR1 SGHDT and CDR2 YYEEEE come from the germline V gene.

The rearrangement links TRBV5-6 to TRBJ1-2, with D hard to call. This receptor was obtained from a human donor with COVID-19, enrolled during active disease. The donor label of this sample is uncertain. Sequenced material: peripheral blood. CDR3 amino acids: CASSPSPLANYGYTF. The CDR3, as DNA: TGTGCCAGCAGCCCCTCACCCTTAGCTAACTATGGCTACACCTTC.